This entry concerns a single T cell receptor beta chain. The sample belongs to a study of blood T cell repertoires in COVID-19. The CDR3 consists of 15 residues. Unmatched junction bases numbered 9, after V lost 4 bases and J lost 5 bases. The V gene's germline CDR1 is SGHKS and CDR2 YYEKEE (reference sequence). Data came from immunoSEQ multiplex PCR; TCRdb stores just in-frame clones and leaves some out. Among some 250,000 clones listed, 75% to 90% were seen once. The sequence came from a man in his forties or fifties who had recovered from COVID-19. The chain has TRBV5-5 and TRBJ2-5; 9 bases line up with TRBD1. Sequences were obtained from PBMCs or T cells enriched from blood (not recorded which). The CDR3: CASSHPGTGPETQYF. DNA of the CDR3: TGTGCCAGCAGCCACCCCGGGACAGGGCCGGAGACCCAGTACTTC.